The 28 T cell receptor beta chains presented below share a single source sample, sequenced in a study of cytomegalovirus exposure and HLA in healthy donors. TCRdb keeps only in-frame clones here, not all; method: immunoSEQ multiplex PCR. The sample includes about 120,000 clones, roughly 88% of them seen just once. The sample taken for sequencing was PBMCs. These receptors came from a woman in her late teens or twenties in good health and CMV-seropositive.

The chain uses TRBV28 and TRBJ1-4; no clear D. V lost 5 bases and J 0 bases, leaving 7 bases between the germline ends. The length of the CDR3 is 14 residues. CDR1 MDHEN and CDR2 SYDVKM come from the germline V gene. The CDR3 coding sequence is TGTGCCAGCAGTCCAACAGCAACTAATGAAAAACTGTTTTTT. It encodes CASSPTATNEKLFF.

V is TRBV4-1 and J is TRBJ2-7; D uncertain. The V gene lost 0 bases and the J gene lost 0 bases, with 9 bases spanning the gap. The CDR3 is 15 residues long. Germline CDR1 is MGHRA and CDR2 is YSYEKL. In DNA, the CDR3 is TGCGCCAGCAGCCAAGATCTTTCTAACTCCTACGAGCAGTACTTC. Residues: CASSQDLSNSYEQYF.

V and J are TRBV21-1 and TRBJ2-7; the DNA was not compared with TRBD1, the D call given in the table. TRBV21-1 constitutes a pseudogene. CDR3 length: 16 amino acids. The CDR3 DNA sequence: TGTGCCAGCAGCAAATTTTTCTGGGACAGGGCCTACGAGCAGTACTTC. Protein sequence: CASSKFFWDRAYEQYF.

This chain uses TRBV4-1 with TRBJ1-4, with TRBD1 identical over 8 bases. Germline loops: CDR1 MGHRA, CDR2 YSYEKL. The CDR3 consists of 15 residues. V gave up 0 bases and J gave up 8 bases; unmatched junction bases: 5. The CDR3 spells CASSQDGAGGEKLFF. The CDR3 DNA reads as TGCGCCAGCAGCCAAGATGGGGCAGGGGGCGAAAAACTGTTTTTT.

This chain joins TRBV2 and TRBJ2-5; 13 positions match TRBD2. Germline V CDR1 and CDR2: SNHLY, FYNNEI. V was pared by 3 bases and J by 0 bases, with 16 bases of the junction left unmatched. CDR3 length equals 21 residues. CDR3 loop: CASSESWPRLAGGGYQETQYF. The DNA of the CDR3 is TGTGCCAGCAGTGAGAGTTGGCCGAGACTAGCGGGGGGCGGGTACCAAGAGACCCAGTACTTC.

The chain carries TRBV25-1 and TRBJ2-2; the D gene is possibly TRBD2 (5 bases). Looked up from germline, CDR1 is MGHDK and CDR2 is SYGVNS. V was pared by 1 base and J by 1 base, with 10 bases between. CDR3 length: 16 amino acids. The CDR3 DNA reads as TGTGCCAGCAGTGAATTCAGCGGAGGGAACACCGGGGAGCTGTTTTTT. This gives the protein CASSEFSGGNTGELFF.

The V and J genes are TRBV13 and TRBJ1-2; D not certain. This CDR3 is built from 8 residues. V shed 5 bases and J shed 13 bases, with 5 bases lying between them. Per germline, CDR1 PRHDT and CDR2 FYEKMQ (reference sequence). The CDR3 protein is CASSPSTF. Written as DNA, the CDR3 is TGTGCCAGCAGCCCCAGCACCTTC.

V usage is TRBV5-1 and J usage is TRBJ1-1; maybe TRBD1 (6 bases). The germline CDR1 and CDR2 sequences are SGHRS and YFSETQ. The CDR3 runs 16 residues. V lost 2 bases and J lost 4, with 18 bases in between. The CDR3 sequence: CASSFGLTIGGTEAFF. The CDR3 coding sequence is TGCGCCAGCAGCTTCGGACTTACGATAGGGGGCACTGAAGCTTTCTTT.

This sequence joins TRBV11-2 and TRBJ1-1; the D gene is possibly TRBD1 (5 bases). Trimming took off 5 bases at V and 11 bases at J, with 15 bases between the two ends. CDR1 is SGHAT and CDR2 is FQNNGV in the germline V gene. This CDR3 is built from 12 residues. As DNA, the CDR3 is TGTGCCAGCAGCCAGGCGGGGGGTAAGGCTTTCTTT. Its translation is CASSQAGGKAFF.

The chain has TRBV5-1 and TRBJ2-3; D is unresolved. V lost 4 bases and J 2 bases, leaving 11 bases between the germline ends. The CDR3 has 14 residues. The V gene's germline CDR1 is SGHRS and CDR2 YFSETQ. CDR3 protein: CASSVLVITDTQYF. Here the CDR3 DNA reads TGCGCCAGCAGCGTCCTAGTGATCACAGATACGCAGTATTTT.

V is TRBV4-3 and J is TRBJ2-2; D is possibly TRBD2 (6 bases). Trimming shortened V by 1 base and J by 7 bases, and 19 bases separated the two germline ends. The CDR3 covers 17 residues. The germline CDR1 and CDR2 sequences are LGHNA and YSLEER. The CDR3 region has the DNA TGCGCCAGCAGCCAAGTTGCGGGAAGAGGGTTCGTCGGGGAGCTGTTTTTT. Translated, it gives CASSQVAGRGFVGELFF.

The CDR3 coding sequence is TGCAGCGTGACAGGGCTGGGAGAGACCCAGTACTTC. It yields the protein CSVTGLGETQYF. The chain combines TRBV29-1 with TRBJ2-5, with 7 bases matching TRBD1. Germline CDR1 and CDR2: SQVTM and ANQGSEA. The trim removed 6 bases at V and 4 bases at J, leaving 5 bases unmatched. The CDR3 loop spans 12 amino acids.

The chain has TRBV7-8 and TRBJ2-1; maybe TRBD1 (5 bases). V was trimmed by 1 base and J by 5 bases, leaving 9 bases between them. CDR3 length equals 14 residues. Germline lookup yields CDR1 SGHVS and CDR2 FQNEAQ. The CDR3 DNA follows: TGTGCCAGCAGCTTAGTCTTACAGGACAATGAGCAGTTCTTC. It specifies CASSLVLQDNEQFF.

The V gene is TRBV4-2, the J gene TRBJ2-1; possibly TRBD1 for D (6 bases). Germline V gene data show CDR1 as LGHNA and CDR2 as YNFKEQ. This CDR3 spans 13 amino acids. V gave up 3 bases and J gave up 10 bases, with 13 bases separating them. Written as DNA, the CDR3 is TGTGCCAGCAGCCACTTTGAGGGGGACGAGCAGTTCTTC. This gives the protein CASSHFEGDEQFF.

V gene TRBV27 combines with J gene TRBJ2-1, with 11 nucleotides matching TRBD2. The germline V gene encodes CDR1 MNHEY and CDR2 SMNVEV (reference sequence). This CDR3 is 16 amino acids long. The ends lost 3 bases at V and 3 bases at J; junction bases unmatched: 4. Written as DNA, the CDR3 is TGTGCCAGCAGTTTGGCTAGCGGGAGGTTCTACAATGAGCAGTTCTTC. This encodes CASSLASGRFYNEQFF.

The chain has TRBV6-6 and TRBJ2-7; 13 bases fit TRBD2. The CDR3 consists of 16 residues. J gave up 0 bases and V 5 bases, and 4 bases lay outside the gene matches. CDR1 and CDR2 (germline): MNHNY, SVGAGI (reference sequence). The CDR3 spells CASSGTSGTSSYEQYF. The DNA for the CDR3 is TGTGCCAGCAGTGGGACTAGCGGGACCAGCTCCTACGAGCAGTACTTC.

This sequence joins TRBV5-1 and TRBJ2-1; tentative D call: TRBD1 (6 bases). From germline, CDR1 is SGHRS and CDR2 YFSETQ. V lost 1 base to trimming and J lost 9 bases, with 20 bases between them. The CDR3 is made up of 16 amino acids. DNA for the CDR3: TGCGCCAGCAGCTTGACCCCCGGGACACCTGGCGGTGAGCAGTTCTTC. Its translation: CASSLTPGTPGGEQFF.

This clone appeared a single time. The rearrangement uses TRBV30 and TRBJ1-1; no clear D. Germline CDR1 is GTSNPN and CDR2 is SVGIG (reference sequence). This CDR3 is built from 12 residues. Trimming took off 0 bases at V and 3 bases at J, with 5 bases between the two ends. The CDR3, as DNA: TGTGCCTGGAGTGTACTTCACACTGAAGCTTTCTTT. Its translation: CAWSVLHTEAFF.

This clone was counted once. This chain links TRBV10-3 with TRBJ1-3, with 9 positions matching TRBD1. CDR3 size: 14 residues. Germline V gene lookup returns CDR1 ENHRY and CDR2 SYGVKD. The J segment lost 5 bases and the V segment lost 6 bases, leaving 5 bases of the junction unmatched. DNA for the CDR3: TGTGCCATCAGACAGGGGGCTGAAAGAAACACCATATATTTT. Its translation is CAIRQGAERNTIYF.

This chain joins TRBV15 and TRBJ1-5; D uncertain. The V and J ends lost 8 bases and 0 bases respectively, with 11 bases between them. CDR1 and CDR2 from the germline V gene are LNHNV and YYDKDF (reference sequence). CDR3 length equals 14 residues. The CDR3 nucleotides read TGTGCCACCCGACCGCGGAATAGCAATCAGCCCCAGCATTTT. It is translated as CATRPRNSNQPQHF. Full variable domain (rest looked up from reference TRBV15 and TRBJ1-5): DAMVIQNPRYQVTQFGKPVTLSCSQTLNHNVMYWYQQKSSQAPKLLFHYYDKDFNNEADTPDNFQSRRPNTSFCFLDIRSPGLGDTAMYLCATRPRNSNQPQHFGDGTRLSIL.

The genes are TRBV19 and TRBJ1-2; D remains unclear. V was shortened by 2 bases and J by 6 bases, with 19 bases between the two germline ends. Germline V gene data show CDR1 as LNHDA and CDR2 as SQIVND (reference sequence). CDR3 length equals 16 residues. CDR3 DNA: TGTGCCAGTAGTATAACGTCCGCGGCAGACGCTCATGGCTACACCTTC. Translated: CASSITSAADAHGYTF.

The CDR3 nucleotides read TGCGCCAGCAGCCCTAACCCGGGTGCCTCTGGGGCCAACGTCCTGACTTTC. It encodes CASSPNPGASGANVLTF. The chain couples TRBV4-3 to TRBJ2-6; D gene unclear. Trimming removed 4 bases at V and 0 bases at J, with 13 bases between. The CDR3 contains 17 residues. The germline gives CDR1 LGHNA, CDR2 YSLEER.

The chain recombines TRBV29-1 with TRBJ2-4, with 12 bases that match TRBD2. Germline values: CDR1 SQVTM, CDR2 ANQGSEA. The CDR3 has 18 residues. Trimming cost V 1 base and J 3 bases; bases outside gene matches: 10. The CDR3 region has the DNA TGCAGCGTTGAAGGGGTAGCGACTAGCGGGGGATACAAAAACATTCAGTACTTC. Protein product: CSVEGVATSGGYKNIQYF.

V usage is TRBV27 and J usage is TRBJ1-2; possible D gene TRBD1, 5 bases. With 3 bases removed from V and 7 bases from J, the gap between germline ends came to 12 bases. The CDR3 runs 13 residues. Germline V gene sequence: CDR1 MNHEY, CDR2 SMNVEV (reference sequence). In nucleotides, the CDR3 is TGTGCCAGCAGTTTCGGGGGTCAGGGTGGCTACACCTTC. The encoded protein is CASSFGGQGGYTF.

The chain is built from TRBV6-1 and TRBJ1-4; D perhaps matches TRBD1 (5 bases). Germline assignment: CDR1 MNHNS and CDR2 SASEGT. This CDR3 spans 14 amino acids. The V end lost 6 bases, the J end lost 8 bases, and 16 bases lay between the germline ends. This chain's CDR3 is CASSMGLPTEKLFF. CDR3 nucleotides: TGTGCCAGCAGCATGGGACTCCCGACGGAAAAACTGTTTTTT.

The CDR3 coding sequence is TGTGCCAGCAGACAGGGGTTAACTGAAGCTTTCTTT. Protein: CASRQGLTEAFF. V usage is TRBV2 and J usage is TRBJ1-1; 7 nucleotides match TRBD1. The CDR3 covers 12 residues. Per germline, CDR1 SNHLY and CDR2 FYNNEI. V dropped 6 bases and J dropped 5; count of bases not matched to a gene: 3.

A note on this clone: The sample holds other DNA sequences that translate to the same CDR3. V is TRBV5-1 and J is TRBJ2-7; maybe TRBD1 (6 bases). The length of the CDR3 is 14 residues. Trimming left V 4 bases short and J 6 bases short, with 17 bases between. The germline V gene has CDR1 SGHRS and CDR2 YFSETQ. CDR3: CASSLQPGEGEQYF. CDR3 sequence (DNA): TGCGCCAGCAGCCTTCAACCAGGGGAAGGCGAGCAGTACTTC. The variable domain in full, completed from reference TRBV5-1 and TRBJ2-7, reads KAGVTQTPRYLIKTRGQQVTLSCSPISGHRSVSWYQQTPGQGLQFLFEYFSETQRNKGNFPGRFSGRQFSNSRSEMNVSTLELGDSALYLCASSLQPGEGEQYFGPGTRLTVT.

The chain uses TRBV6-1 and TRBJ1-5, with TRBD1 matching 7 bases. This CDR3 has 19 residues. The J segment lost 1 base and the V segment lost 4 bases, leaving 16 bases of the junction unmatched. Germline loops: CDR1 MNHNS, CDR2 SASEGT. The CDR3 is CASSGPLGGRGRSNQPQHF. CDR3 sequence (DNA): TGTGCCAGCAGTGGACCTTTGGGGGGAAGGGGGCGCAGCAATCAGCCCCAGCATTTT.